Shown below are 20 T cell receptor beta chains from a single sample sequenced in a study of Ad26.COV2.S vaccination and SARS-CoV-2 variants (dated by TCRdb to the early 2020s). In the paper's terms, the treatment or condition label means: 15 to 20 received Ad26.COV2.S at low or high dose, single or two shots; about 5 received placebo; per-sample allocation not given. Repertoires of vaccine and placebo recipients were sequenced from samples collected on day 63 after the first injection. Library prep was done by the immunoSEQ multiplex PCR assay. TCRdb stores this immuneACCESS table with in-frame sequences only. Part of the clones is absent; in the studies checked, under half of the shortfall reflects unresolved V genes, and no reason is known for the rest. The sample table holds about 480,000 clones, of which about 83% were seen once. The ten largest clones add up to around 13% of the sample. Sequencing was performed on peripheral blood, taken in a trial of Ad26.COV2.S vaccine versus placebo. These receptors came from a person aged 18-60 years who received the Ad26.COV2.S COVID-19 vaccine or a placebo.

In its sample, this clone was seen once. The V and J genes are TRBV7-9 and TRBJ1-1; TRBD1 matches 7 bases. CDR1 is SEHNR and CDR2 is FQNEAQ in the germline V gene (reference sequence). Trimming removed 4 bases from V and 6 bases from J; junction bases left unmatched: 14. This CDR3 is built from 16 residues. CDR3: CASSSLDRAIGPEAFF. CDR3 DNA: TGTGCCAGCAGCTCGCTCGACAGGGCAATTGGGCCTGAAGCTTTCTTT.

This chain connects TRBV24-1 to TRBJ2-7; D is ambiguous. CDR1 and CDR2 (germline): KGHDR, SFDVKD. The CDR3 spans 13 residues. The V gene lost 4 bases and the J gene lost 3 bases, with 9 bases spanning the gap. Written as DNA, the CDR3 is TGTGCCACCAGTGACTGGCCCTTCTACGAGCAGTACTTC. This translates into CATSDWPFYEQYF.

This clone was picked up a small number of times. The J gene is TRBJ2-3, the V gene TRBV9; 8 bases line up with TRBD1. V dropped 3 bases and J dropped 2; count of bases not matched to a gene: 8. This CDR3 region has 16 residues. Germline V gives CDR1 SGDLS, CDR2 YYNGEE. The DNA for the CDR3 is TGTGCCAGCAGCGCCCTATCGGACAGGGTCACAGATACGCAGTATTTT. This encodes CASSALSDRVTDTQYF.

The chain links TRBV6-5 to TRBJ1-1, with TRBD1 as a possible D gene (5 bases). Trimming stripped 2 bases from V and 9 bases from J, with 7 bases between. CDR1 MNHEY and CDR2 SVGAGI come from the germline V gene. This CDR3 has 11 amino acids. As DNA, the CDR3 is TGTGCCAGCAGTTACGTGGGGCAAGCTTTCTTT. Residues: CASSYVGQAFF.

The V call is TRBV20-1, the J call TRBJ1-4, with 7 nucleotides matching TRBD1. CDR3 size: 10 residues. The V and J ends lost 5 bases and 12 bases, in that order; junction bases with no gene match: 3. Germline lookup yields CDR1 DFQATT and CDR2 SNEGSKA (reference sequence). The CDR3 here is CSAQRGQLFF. The DNA for the CDR3 is TGCAGTGCTCAAAGGGGGCAACTGTTTTTT.

The rearrangement links TRBV2 to TRBJ1-1; no firm D call. Germline CDR1 SNHLY, CDR2 FYNNEI. The CDR3 covers 11 residues. V was cut by 4 bases and J by 8 bases, with 8 bases left in between. The DNA for the CDR3 is TGTGCCAGCAGTGTTATGGGAGAAGCTTTCTTT. Its protein is CASSVMGEAFF.

The CDR3 coding sequence is TGCAGCGTTGAAGCGGGAGGAGAGACCCAGTACTTC. Translated, it gives CSVEAGGETQYF. This chain uses TRBV29-1 with TRBJ2-5, with TRBD2 matching 7 bases. The CDR3 extends over 12 amino acids. Per germline, CDR1 SQVTM and CDR2 ANQGSEA. The ends lost 1 base at V and 4 bases at J; junction bases unmatched: 0.

The chain joins TRBV12-3 or TRBV12-4 to TRBJ1-1, with TRBD1 matching over 8 bases. CDR3 size: 13 residues. V lost 4 bases to trimming and J lost 6 bases; unmatched junction nucleotides: 4. The CDR3, as DNA: TGTGCCAGCAGTTCCCAGGGGGCCCCTGAAGCTTTCTTT. Amino acids: CASSSQGAPEAFF.

In the case of this clone: The same CDR3 can be traced to other DNA sequences in this sample. This sequence joins TRBV9 and TRBJ2-2; D is undetermined. Germline CDR1 reads SGDLS; CDR2 reads YYNGEE. V was cut by 0 bases and J by 4 bases, with 7 bases left in between. CDR3 length: 14 residues. The CDR3 nucleotides are TGTGCCAGCAGCGTAGGGGTTGGCACCGGGGAGCTGTTTTTT. This codes for CASSVGVGTGELFF.

The chain has TRBV10-3 and TRBJ2-2, with TRBD2 as a possible D gene (6 bases). The CDR3 has 12 residues. Germline V gives CDR1 ENHRY, CDR2 SYGVKD. V was pared by 10 bases and J by 6 bases, with 12 bases between. The CDR3 loop is CATSWGAGELFF. The DNA for the CDR3 is TGTGCCACGAGCTGGGGGGCCGGGGAGCTGTTTTTT.

This clone was seen a handful of times. The chain uses TRBV20-1 and TRBJ2-5; 8 nucleotides match TRBD2. V lost 3 bases to trimming and J lost 6 bases; unmatched junction nucleotides: 6. Per germline, CDR1 DFQATT and CDR2 SNEGSKA (reference sequence). The CDR3 consists of 13 residues. The CDR3 sequence: CSASEGLGQTQYF. In DNA form, the CDR3 reads TGCAGTGCTAGTGAGGGACTAGGCCAGACCCAGTACTTC.

This rearrangement joins TRBV19 to TRBJ2-1; 10 bases align to TRBD2. Germline-derived CDR1 and CDR2 are LNHDA and SQIVND (reference sequence). The CDR3 loop spans 14 amino acids. Trimming took 7 bases from V and 6 from J; bases not matched to a gene: 6. This chain's CDR3 is CASNSGRTGNEQFF. The CDR3 coding sequence is TGTGCCAGTAATAGCGGGAGGACGGGCAATGAGCAGTTCTTC.

The genes are TRBV19 and TRBJ1-6, with D possibly TRBD1 on 5 matching bases. The ends were cut back, 7 bases at V and 6 bases at J, with 13 bases in the middle. CDR1 LNHDA and CDR2 SQIVND come from the germline V gene (reference sequence). The CDR3 has 14 residues. Here the CDR3 reads CASTQGASNSPLHF. Here the CDR3 DNA reads TGTGCCAGTACCCAGGGTGCGAGTAATTCACCCCTCCACTTT.

The V call is TRBV2, the J call TRBJ1-6; TRBD1 is a possible D gene (5 bases). The CDR3 is 17 residues long. Germline CDR1 reads SNHLY; CDR2 reads FYNNEI. V lost 4 bases and J 10 bases, leaving 23 bases between the germline ends. CDR3 in amino acids: CASSGTQDKPFSSPLHF. Here the CDR3 DNA reads TGTGCCAGCAGTGGTACCCAGGACAAACCCTTTTCCTCACCCCTCCACTTT.

The chain uses TRBV6-2 or TRBV6-3 and TRBJ1-2; the match to TRBD1 covers 9 bases. CDR1 MNHEY and CDR2 SVGEGT come from the germline V gene. This CDR3 region has 15 residues. V trimming: 4 bases; J trimming: 3 bases; junction bases outside the gene matches: 6. The DNA for the CDR3 is TGTGCCAGCAGTTCACCGGGACAGGGTGACTATGGCTACACCTTC. It translates to CASSSPGQGDYGYTF.

The chain has TRBV11-2 and TRBJ2-1; D remains unclear. This CDR3 has 11 residues. Germline CDR1 and CDR2: SGHAT and FQNNGV. V was shortened by 8 bases and J by 7 bases, with 9 bases between the two germline ends. CDR3 region: CASGLGNEQFF. The CDR3 coding sequence is TGTGCCAGCGGCCTGGGGAATGAGCAGTTCTTC.

V gene TRBV28 combines with J gene TRBJ2-7; TRBD1 matches at 7 bases. J gave up 2 bases and V 2 bases, and 9 bases lay outside the gene matches. Germline CDR1 reads MDHEN; CDR2 reads SYDVKM. The CDR3 is made up of 16 amino acids. The CDR3 sequence: CASSLLGTVDPYEQYF. The CDR3 DNA reads TGTGCCAGCAGTTTACTGGGGACAGTTGATCCCTACGAGCAGTACTTC.

V gene TRBV7-2 combines with J gene TRBJ2-6; 8 nucleotides match TRBD1. The germline gives CDR1 SGHTA, CDR2 FQGNSA. Trimming at V came to 1 base and at J to 1 base, leaving 9 bases not matched to a gene. This CDR3 spans 19 amino acids. The CDR3 coding sequence is TGTGCCAGCAGCTTAGGGCCAGGGGGCACCGGGTCTGGGGCCAACGTCCTGACTTTC. As protein: CASSLGPGGTGSGANVLTF.

This clone was picked up a small number of times. This chain uses TRBV30 with TRBJ1-1, with a tentative D call TRBD1 (5 bases). The V end lost 0 bases, the J end lost 0 bases, and 11 bases lay between the germline ends. The CDR3 totals 15 residues. Germline V gene lookup returns CDR1 GTSNPN and CDR2 SVGIG (reference sequence). The CDR3 reads CAWSVWGIMNTEAFF. The CDR3 nucleotides read TGTGCCTGGAGTGTCTGGGGGATCATGAACACTGAAGCTTTCTTT.

This sequence joins TRBV4-3 and TRBJ2-1; weak D call: TRBD2 (6 bases). Germline V lookup: CDR1 LGHNA, CDR2 YSLEER. CDR3 length: 15 residues. V lost 4 bases and J lost 6, with 16 bases in between. The chain's CDR3 is CASSLSMRDVNEQFF. DNA of the CDR3: TGCGCCAGCAGCCTTTCCATGCGGGATGTCAATGAGCAGTTCTTC.